This TCR beta chain comes out of a study of breast tumors, draining lymph nodes, adjacent tissues. Axillary draining lymph nodes of breast cancer patients supplied the node samples. The V and J ends lost 3 bases and 7 bases respectively, with 4 bases between them. This CDR3 has 10 amino acids. The germline V gene encodes CDR1 SGHRS and CDR2 YFSETQ. Each CDR3 protein is one row after TCRdb ran MiXCR on the multiplex PCR reads. The sample lists about 200,000 distinct CDR3 sequences, approximately 31% occurring once. This TCR came from a female donor with breast cancer. Some clones in this sample may be carry-over from other donors' samples. The chain combines TRBV5-1 with TRBJ2-5; D unresolved. Sequencing input: axillary lymph node tissue. The DNA for the CDR3 is TGCGCCAGCAGCTCAGGGACCCAGTACTTC. Its translation is CASSSGTQYF. Using reference TRBV5-1 and TRBJ2-5 for the parts outside the CDR3, the full variable domain is KAGVTQTPRYLIKTRGQQVTLSCSPISGHRSVSWYQQTPGQGLQFLFEYFSETQRNKGNFPGRFSGRQFSNSRSEMNVSTLELGDSALYLCASSSGTQYFGPGTRLLVL.